This TCR beta chain was sequenced in a study of persistence of HIV-infected CD4 T cells. Study in general: Blood samples, up to roughly 200 mL, came from multiple time points, except two leukapheresis donors sampled once.

With regard to this clone: Its antigen remains unknown.

Nonspecific anti-CD3/anti-CD28 bead stimulation represents the broad CD4+ T cell repertoire. CD4+ T cells upregulating both CD40 ligand and CD69 were sorted as responding cells. The J segment lost 6 bases and the V segment lost 6 bases, leaving 8 bases of the junction unmatched. Per germline, CDR1 MNHEY and CDR2 SVGAGI. This CDR3 comprises 13 residues. Sequencing used immunoSEQ version 4 in survey mode. Profiling relied on immunoSEQ multiplex PCR, and the TCRdb table lists in-frame clones only, not all of them. In the table there are 35,000 to 55,000 clones, 70% to 90% of which are singletons. The clonotype was recovered from an adult man with HIV who was CMV-seropositive. The rearrangement links TRBV6-5 to TRBJ2-7; 7 bases fit TRBD1. Source: CD4+ T cells sorted from PBMCs after approximately 19-hour stimulation, taken from a patient who received antiretroviral therapy. In DNA form, the CDR3 reads TGTGCCAGCAGCCCCAGGACAGGTCCCGAGCAGTACTTC. This translates into CASSPRTGPEQYF.